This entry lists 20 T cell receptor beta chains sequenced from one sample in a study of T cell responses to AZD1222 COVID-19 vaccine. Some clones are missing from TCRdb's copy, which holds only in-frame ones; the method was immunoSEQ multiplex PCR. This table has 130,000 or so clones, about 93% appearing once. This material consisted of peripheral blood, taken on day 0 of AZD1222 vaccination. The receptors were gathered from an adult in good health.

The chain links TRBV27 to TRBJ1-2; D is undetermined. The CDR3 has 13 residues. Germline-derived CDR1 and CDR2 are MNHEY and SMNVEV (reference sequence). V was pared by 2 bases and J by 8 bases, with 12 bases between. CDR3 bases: TGTGCCAGCAGTTTACCGGGATTTGTGGGCTACACCTTC. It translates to CASSLPGFVGYTF.

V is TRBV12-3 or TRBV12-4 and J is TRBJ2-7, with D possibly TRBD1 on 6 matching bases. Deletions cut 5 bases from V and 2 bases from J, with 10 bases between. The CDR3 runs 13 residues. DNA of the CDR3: TGTGCCAGCAGTCTAAGACAGGCCTACGAGCAGTACTTC. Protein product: CASSLRQAYEQYF.

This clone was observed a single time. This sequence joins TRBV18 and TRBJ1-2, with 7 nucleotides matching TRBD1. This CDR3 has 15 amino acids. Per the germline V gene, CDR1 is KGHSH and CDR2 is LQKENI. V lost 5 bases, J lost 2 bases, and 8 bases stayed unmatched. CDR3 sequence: CASSTDRVDNYGYTF. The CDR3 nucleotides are TGTGCCAGCTCAACAGACAGGGTTGACAACTATGGCTACACCTTC.

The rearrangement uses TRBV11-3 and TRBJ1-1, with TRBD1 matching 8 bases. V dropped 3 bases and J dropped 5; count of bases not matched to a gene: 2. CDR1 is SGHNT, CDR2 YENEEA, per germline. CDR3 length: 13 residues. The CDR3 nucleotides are TGTGCCAGCAGCTTCAGACAGGGGACTGAAGCTTTCTTT. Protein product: CASSFRQGTEAFF. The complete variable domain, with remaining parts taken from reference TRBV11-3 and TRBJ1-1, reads EAGVVQSPRYKIIEKKQPVAFWCNPISGHNTLYWYLQNLGQGPELLIRYENEEAVDDSQLPKDRFSAERLKGVDSTLKIQPAELGDSAVYLCASSFRQGTEAFFGQGTRLTVV.

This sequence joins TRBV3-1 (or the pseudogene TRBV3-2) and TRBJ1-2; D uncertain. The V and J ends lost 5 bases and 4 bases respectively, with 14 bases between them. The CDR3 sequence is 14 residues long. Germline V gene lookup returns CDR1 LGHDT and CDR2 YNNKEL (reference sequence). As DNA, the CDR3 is TGTGCCAGCAGCGCCGGGAGGCATGTCTATGGCTACACCTTC. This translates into CASSAGRHVYGYTF.

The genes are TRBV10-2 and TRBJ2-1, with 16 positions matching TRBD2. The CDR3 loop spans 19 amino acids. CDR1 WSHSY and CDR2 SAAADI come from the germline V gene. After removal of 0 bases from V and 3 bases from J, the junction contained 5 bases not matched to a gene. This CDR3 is CASSESVGLAGGGYNEQFF. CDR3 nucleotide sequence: TGCGCCAGCAGTGAGTCTGTGGGACTAGCGGGAGGGGGCTACAATGAGCAGTTCTTC.

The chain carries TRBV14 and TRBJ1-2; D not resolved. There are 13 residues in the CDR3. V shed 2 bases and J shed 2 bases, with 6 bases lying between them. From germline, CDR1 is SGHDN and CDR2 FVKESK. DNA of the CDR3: TGTGCCAGCAGCCAATCACGGAACTATGGCTACACCTTC. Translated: CASSQSRNYGYTF.

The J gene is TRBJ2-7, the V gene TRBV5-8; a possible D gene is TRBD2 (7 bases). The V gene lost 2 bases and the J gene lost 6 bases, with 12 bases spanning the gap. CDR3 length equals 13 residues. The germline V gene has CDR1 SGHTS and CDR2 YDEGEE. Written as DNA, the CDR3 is TGTGCCAGCAGCTTCGAGGGGGGGGTCGAGCAGTACTTC. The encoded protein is CASSFEGGVEQYF.

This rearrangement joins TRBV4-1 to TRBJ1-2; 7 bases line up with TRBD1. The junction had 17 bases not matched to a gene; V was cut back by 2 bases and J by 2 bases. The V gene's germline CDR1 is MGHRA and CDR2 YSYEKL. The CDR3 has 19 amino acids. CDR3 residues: CASSQIFNRGPGRNYGYTF. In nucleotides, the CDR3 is TGCGCCAGCAGCCAAATTTTTAACAGGGGCCCGGGACGGAACTATGGCTACACCTTC.

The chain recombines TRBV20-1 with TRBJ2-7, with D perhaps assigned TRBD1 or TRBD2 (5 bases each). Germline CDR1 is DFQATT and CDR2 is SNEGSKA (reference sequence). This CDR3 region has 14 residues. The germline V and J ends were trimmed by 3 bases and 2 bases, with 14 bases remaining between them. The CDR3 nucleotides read TGCAGTGCTAGTACGGGGACCCCCCCCTACGAGCAGTACTTC. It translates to CSASTGTPPYEQYF.

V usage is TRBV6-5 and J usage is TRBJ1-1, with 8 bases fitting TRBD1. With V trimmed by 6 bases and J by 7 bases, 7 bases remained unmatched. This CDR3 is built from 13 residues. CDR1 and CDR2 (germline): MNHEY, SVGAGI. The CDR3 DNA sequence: TGTGCCAGCAGGGCCCAGGGGGCGGGTGAAGCTTTCTTT. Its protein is CASRAQGAGEAFF.

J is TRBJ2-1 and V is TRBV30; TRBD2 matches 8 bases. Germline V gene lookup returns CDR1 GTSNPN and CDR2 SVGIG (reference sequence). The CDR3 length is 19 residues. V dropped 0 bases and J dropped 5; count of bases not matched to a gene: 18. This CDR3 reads CAWSVQMGRTGGQNNEQFF. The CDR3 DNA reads TGTGCCTGGAGTGTACAAATGGGGAGGACGGGAGGGCAGAACAATGAGCAGTTCTTC.

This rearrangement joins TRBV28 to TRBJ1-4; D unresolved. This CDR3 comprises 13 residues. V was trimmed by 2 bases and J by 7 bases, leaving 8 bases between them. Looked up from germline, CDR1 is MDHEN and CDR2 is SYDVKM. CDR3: CASSLPGGEKLFF. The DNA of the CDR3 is TGTGCCAGCAGTTTACCTGGAGGTGAAAAACTGTTTTTT.

CDR3 sequence reads: CASSHGGELFF. DNA for the CDR3: TGTGCCAGCAGCCATGGGGGGGAGCTGTTTTTT. The gene calls are TRBV3-1 (or the pseudogene TRBV3-2) and TRBJ2-2; D is ambiguous. The CDR3 runs to 11 residues. Trimming cost V 3 bases and J 8 bases, with 4 bases left between them. The V gene's germline CDR1 is LGHDT and CDR2 YNNKEL (reference sequence).

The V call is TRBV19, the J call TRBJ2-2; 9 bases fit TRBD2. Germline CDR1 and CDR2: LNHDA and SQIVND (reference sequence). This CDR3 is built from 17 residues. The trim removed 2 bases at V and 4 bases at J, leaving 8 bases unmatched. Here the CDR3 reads CASSIKYSGRRTGELFF. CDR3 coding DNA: TGTGCCAGTAGTATAAAGTATAGCGGGAGACGCACCGGGGAGCTGTTTTTT.

For the CDR3, the DNA is TGCGCCAGCAGCCAAGAAATGGGTCAGCCCCAGCATTTT. This translates into CASSQEMGQPQHF. This chain uses TRBV4-1 with TRBJ1-5; D not resolved. The length of the CDR3 is 13 residues. Trimming cost V 0 bases and J 6 bases, with 6 bases left between them. Germline-derived CDR1 and CDR2 are MGHRA and YSYEKL.

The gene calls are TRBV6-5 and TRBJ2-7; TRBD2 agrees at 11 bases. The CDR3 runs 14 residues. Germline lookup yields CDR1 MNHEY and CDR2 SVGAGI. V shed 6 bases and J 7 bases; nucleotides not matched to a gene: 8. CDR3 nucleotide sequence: TGTGCCAGCAGCACCGGGACTAGCGGTTCAGAGCAGTACTTC. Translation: CASSTGTSGSEQYF.

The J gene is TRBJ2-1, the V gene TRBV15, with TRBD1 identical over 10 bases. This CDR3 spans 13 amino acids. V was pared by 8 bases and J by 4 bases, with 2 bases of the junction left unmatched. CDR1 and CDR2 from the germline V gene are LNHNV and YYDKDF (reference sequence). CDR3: CATRTGGYNEQFF. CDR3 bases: TGTGCCACCCGGACAGGGGGATACAATGAGCAGTTCTTC.

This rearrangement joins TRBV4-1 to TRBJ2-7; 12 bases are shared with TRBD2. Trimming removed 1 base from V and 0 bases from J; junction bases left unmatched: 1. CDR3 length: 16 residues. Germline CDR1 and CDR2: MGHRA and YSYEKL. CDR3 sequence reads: CASSQVTSGSSYEQYF. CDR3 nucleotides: TGCGCCAGCAGCCAAGTGACTAGCGGGAGCTCCTACGAGCAGTACTTC.

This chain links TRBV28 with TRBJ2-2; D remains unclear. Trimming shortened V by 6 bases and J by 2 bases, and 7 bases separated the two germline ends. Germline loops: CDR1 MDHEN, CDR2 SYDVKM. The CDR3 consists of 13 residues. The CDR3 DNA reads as TGTGCCAGCAGCCAAACAAACACCGGGGAGCTGTTTTTT. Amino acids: CASSQTNTGELFF. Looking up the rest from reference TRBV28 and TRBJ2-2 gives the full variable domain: DVKVTQSSRYLVKRTGEKVFLECVQDMDHENMFWYRQDPGLGLRLIYFSYDVKMKEKGDIPEGYSVSREKKERFSLILESASTNQTSMYLCASSQTNTGELFFGEGSRLTVL.